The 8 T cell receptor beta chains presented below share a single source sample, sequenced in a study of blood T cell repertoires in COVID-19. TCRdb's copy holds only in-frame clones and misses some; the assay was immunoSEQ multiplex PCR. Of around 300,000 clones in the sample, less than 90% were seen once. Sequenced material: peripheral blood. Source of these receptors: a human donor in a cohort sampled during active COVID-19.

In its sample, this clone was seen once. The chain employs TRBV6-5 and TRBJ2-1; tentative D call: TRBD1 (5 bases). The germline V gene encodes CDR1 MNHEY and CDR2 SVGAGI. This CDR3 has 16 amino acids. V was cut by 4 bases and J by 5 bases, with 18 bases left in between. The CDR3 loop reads CASSSNLGRTNNEQFF. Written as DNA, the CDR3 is TGTGCCAGCAGTTCAAACCTAGGTCGGACAAACAATGAGCAGTTCTTC.

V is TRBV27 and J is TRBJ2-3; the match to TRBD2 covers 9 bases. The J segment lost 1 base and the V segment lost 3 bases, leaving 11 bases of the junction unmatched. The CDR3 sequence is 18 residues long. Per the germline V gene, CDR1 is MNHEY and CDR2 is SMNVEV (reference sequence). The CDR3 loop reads CASSLNAGGPGGTDTQYF. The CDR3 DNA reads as TGTGCCAGCAGTTTGAACGCGGGAGGGCCTGGGGGCACAGATACGCAGTATTTT.

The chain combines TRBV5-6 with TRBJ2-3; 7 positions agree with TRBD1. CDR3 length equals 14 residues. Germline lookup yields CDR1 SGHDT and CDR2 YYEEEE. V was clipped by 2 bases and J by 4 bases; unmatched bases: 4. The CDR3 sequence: CASSLMDRPDTQYF. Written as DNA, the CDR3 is TGTGCCAGCAGCTTAATGGACAGGCCAGATACGCAGTATTTT.

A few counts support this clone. The DNA of the CDR3 is TGTGCCAGCACCCTGGGACAGTACACCGGGGAGCTGTTTTTT. Residues: CASTLGQYTGELFF. The chain recombines TRBV9 with TRBJ2-2, with TRBD1 identical over 7 bases. Germline V gene data show CDR1 as SGDLS and CDR2 as YYNGEE. With V trimmed by 6 bases and J by 3 bases, 5 bases remained unmatched. The CDR3 has 14 residues.

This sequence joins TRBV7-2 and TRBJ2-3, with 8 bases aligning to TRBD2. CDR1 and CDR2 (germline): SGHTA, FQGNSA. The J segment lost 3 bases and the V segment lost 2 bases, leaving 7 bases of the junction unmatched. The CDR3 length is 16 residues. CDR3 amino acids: CASSLQGRGRTDTQYF. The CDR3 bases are TGTGCCAGCAGCTTACAGGGGCGCGGGAGGACAGATACGCAGTATTTT.

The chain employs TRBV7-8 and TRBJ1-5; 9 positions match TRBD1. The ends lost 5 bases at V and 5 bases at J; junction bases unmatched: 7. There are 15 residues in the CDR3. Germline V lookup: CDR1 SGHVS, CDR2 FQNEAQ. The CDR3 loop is CASSADRGTDQPQHF. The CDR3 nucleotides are TGTGCCAGCAGCGCCGACAGGGGGACCGATCAGCCCCAGCATTTT.

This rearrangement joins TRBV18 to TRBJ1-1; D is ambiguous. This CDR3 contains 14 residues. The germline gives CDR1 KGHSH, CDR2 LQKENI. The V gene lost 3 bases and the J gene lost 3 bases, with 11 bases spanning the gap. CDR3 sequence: CASSPLAADTEAFF. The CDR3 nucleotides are TGTGCCAGCTCACCTCTCGCGGCGGACACTGAAGCTTTCTTT.

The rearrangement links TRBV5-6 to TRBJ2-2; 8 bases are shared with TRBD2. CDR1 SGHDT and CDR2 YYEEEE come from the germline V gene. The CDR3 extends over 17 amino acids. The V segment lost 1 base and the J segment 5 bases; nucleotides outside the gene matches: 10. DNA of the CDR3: TGTGCCAGCAGCTTGCCCGGGAGGGACTTGGGGACCGGGGAGCTGTTTTTT. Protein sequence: CASSLPGRDLGTGELFF.